These 23 T cell receptor beta chains were all obtained from the same sample, sequenced in a study of blood T cell repertoires in COVID-19. Some clones are missing from TCRdb's copy, which holds only in-frame ones; the method was immunoSEQ multiplex PCR. Of 15,000 to 20,000 clones in the sample, less than 90% are singletons; the top ten hold approximately 15%. The sequenced sample consisted of peripheral blood. The receptors originated from a human donor in a cohort sampled during active COVID-19.

V usage is TRBV5-1 and J usage is TRBJ2-2, with 8 bases identical to TRBD2. The CDR3 runs 15 residues. The J segment lost 2 bases and the V segment lost 4 bases, leaving 4 bases of the junction unmatched. Germline values: CDR1 SGHRS, CDR2 YFSETQ. The CDR3 DNA follows: TGCGCCAGCAGCCCGGGGGGGGCAAACACCGGGGAGCTGTTTTTT. Its protein is CASSPGGANTGELFF.

On this clone: At one of its ends the junction is not consistent with the germline gene, which may arise from a read error. The J gene is TRBJ1-1, the V gene TRBV11-2; 7 nucleotides line up with TRBD1. The CDR3 has 12 amino acids. CDR1 is SGHAT and CDR2 is FQNNGV in the germline V gene. CDR3 nucleotide sequence: TGTGTCAGCCGCAGGGGGGACACTGAAGCTTTCTTT. Translated: CVSRRGDTEAFF. The variable domain in full, completed from reference TRBV11-2 and TRBJ1-1, reads EAGVAQSPRYKIIEKRQSVAFWCNPISGHATLYWYQQILGQGPKLLIQFQNNGVVDDSQLPKDRFSAERLKGVDSTLKIQPAKLEDSAVYLCVSRRGDTEAFFGQGTRLTVV.

A single count supports this clone. This chain links TRBV9 with TRBJ1-6, with D possibly being TRBD1 (6 bases). The CDR3 is 16 amino acids. Germline V lookup: CDR1 SGDLS, CDR2 YYNGEE. V lost 3 bases to trimming and J lost 9 bases, with 19 bases between them. The CDR3 loop is CASSGQNRARSSPLHF. The DNA of the CDR3 is TGTGCCAGCAGCGGACAGAACAGGGCTAGGAGTTCACCCCTCCACTTT.

This clone was observed once. This chain joins TRBV5-4 and TRBJ2-3; the match to TRBD2 covers 9 bases. Germline CDR1 is SGHNT and CDR2 is YYREEE (reference sequence). The CDR3 covers 15 residues. The J segment lost 1 base and the V segment lost 0 bases, leaving 0 bases of the junction unmatched. The CDR3 reads CASSLVAGGTDTQYF. CDR3 sequence (DNA): TGTGCCAGCAGCTTGGTAGCGGGGGGCACAGATACGCAGTATTTT.

The rearrangement joins TRBV11-2 to TRBJ2-5, with D tentatively TRBD1 (6 bases). Germline CDR1 SGHAT, CDR2 FQNNGV. The CDR3 consists of 14 residues. Trimming shortened V by 5 bases and J by 2 bases, and 12 bases separated the two germline ends. CDR3 sequence reads: CASSGWGRQETQYF. CDR3 coding DNA: TGTGCCAGCAGCGGCTGGGGGCGACAAGAGACCCAGTACTTC.

The V gene is TRBV5-6, the J gene TRBJ1-1, with TRBD1 matching over 7 bases. Germline V gene sequence: CDR1 SGHDT, CDR2 YYEEEE. This CDR3 comprises 14 residues. The junction had 11 bases not matched to a gene; V was cut back by 3 bases and J by 9 bases. CDR3 sequence reads: CASSWGQGVRKAFF. Written as DNA, the CDR3 is TGTGCCAGCAGCTGGGGGCAGGGGGTGAGGAAAGCTTTCTTT.

This chain connects TRBV5-5 to TRBJ1-4, with a tentative D call TRBD1 (6 bases). V lost 4 bases, J lost 5 bases, and 18 bases lay in between. The CDR3 consists of 16 residues. Per the germline V gene, CDR1 is SGHKS and CDR2 is YYEKEE (reference sequence). The chain's CDR3 is CASSRDPGTPNEKLFF. The CDR3 DNA sequence: TGTGCCAGCAGCCGCGATCCCGGGACACCAAATGAAAAACTGTTTTTT.

This chain uses TRBV7-9 with TRBJ2-5; D is possibly TRBD1 (6 bases). The CDR3 covers 16 residues. Trimming pared 4 bases from V and 4 bases from J, leaving 19 bases between. Germline lookup yields CDR1 SEHNR and CDR2 FQNEAQ (reference sequence). CDR3 nucleotide sequence: TGTGCCAGCAGCTCCCCCCGCGCAGGCAGGGGAGAGACCCAGTACTTC. As protein: CASSSPRAGRGETQYF.

The chain joins TRBV11-2 to TRBJ2-7; D might be TRBD1 (5 bases). Germline V gene lookup returns CDR1 SGHAT and CDR2 FQNNGV. CDR3 length equals 16 residues. V lost 4 bases, J lost 3 bases, and 19 bases lay in between. The CDR3 spells CASSYPLGRADYEQYF. Written as DNA, the CDR3 is TGTGCCAGCAGCTACCCACTGGGCAGGGCCGACTACGAGCAGTACTTC.

The J gene is TRBJ2-3, the V gene TRBV5-5; possible D gene TRBD1, 5 bases. With 2 bases removed from V and 2 bases from J, the gap between germline ends came to 12 bases. The length of the CDR3 is 15 residues. Germline V gives CDR1 SGHKS, CDR2 YYEKEE (reference sequence). The CDR3, as DNA: TGTGCCAGCAGCTTTCAGGGATTGAACACAGATACGCAGTATTTT. Amino acid sequence: CASSFQGLNTDTQYF.

This clone showed up just a few times. The chain carries TRBV7-9 and TRBJ2-5, with 7 bases lining up with TRBD2. Germline trimming cut 2 bases from V and 5 bases from J; bases unmatched to any gene: 2. Germline V gene data show CDR1 as SEHNR and CDR2 as FQNEAQ (reference sequence). The CDR3 has 13 amino acids. Here the CDR3 DNA reads TGTGCCAGCAGCTTATTGCGGGGGGAGACCCAGTACTTC. Translating it yields CASSLLRGETQYF.

The chain recombines TRBV7-6 with TRBJ2-7, with a tentative D call TRBD1 (5 bases). Trimming cost V 0 bases and J 0 bases, with 12 bases left between them. CDR3 length: 16 amino acids. The germline V gene has CDR1 SGHVS and CDR2 FNYEAQ. The CDR3 sequence is CASSLATGLSSYEQYF. The CDR3 nucleotides read TGTGCCAGCAGCTTAGCTACAGGCTTAAGCTCCTACGAGCAGTACTTC.

J is TRBJ1-1 and V is TRBV5-1; D possibly corresponds to TRBD1 (5 bases). V shed 0 bases and J shed 5 bases, with 11 bases lying between them. Germline V gene lookup returns CDR1 SGHRS and CDR2 YFSETQ. This CDR3 is 14 amino acids long. CDR3 in DNA: TGCGCCAGCAGCTTGGGACAGATTACGACTGAAGCTTTCTTT. It codes for CASSLGQITTEAFF. Filled out from reference TRBV5-1 and TRBJ1-1, the complete variable domain reads KAGVTQTPRYLIKTRGQQVTLSCSPISGHRSVSWYQQTPGQGLQFLFEYFSETQRNKGNFPGRFSGRQFSNSRSEMNVSTLELGDSALYLCASSLGQITTEAFFGQGTRLTVV.

This chain connects TRBV6-2 or TRBV6-3 to TRBJ2-2; D perhaps matches TRBD1 (6 bases). The CDR3 contains 15 residues. Germline CDR1 is MNHEY and CDR2 is SVGEGT. V was trimmed by 5 bases and J by 4 bases, leaving 14 bases between them. The DNA of the CDR3 is TGTGCCAGCAGTACGCAGGGGTGGGGCACCGGGGAGCTGTTTTTT. It translates to CASSTQGWGTGELFF.

The chain uses TRBV5-6 and TRBJ2-1; the D gene is possibly TRBD2 (5 bases). Deletions cut 4 bases from V and 9 bases from J, with 14 bases between. Germline assignment: CDR1 SGHDT and CDR2 YYEEEE. The CDR3 has 13 amino acids. The CDR3 region is CASSRGGGGEQFF. CDR3 nucleotide sequence: TGTGCCAGCAGCCGCGGAGGCGGAGGTGAGCAGTTCTTC.

The V call is TRBV6-2 or TRBV6-3, the J call TRBJ2-5; 12 nucleotides match TRBD2. The ends lost 2 bases at V and 2 bases at J; junction bases unmatched: 6. The germline V gene encodes CDR1 MNHEY and CDR2 SVGEGT. This CDR3 has 17 residues. In DNA, the CDR3 is TGTGCCAGCAGTTACGGCCTAGCGGGAGGGATACAAGAGACCCAGTACTTC. This codes for CASSYGLAGGIQETQYF.

The chain joins TRBV12-3 or TRBV12-4 to TRBJ1-6; D may be TRBD1 (5 bases). This CDR3 spans 13 amino acids. The V and J ends lost 7 bases and 10 bases respectively, with 14 bases between them. The CDR3 DNA sequence: TGTGCCAGCAACCCGGGGCGGGGGTCACCCCTCCACTTT. As protein: CASNPGRGSPLHF.

This clone was picked up a small number of times. This chain links TRBV15 with TRBJ2-7; 7 nucleotides agree with TRBD2. The CDR3 has 15 residues. Germline V gives CDR1 LNHNV, CDR2 YYDKDF (reference sequence). Trimming took 0 bases from V and 2 from J; bases not matched to a gene: 4. The DNA of the CDR3 is TGTGCCACCAGCAGAGACGACAGCGGGACCTACGAGCAGTACTTC. Its protein product is CATSRDDSGTYEQYF.

The chain employs TRBV3-1 (or the pseudogene TRBV3-2) and TRBJ2-6; 13 nucleotides line up with TRBD2. Germline V gene lookup returns CDR1 LGHDT and CDR2 YNNKEL (reference sequence). J lost 4 bases, V lost 4 bases, and 7 bases had no gene match. This CDR3 contains 18 residues. In nucleotides, the CDR3 is TGTGCCAGCAGCCGCTGGACTAGCGGGGGAGCCGGGGCCAACGTCCTGACTTTC. The encoded protein is CASSRWTSGGAGANVLTF.

The chain employs TRBV5-1 and TRBJ2-2; D gene uncertain. Germline V lookup: CDR1 SGHRS, CDR2 YFSETQ. V was shortened by 2 bases and J by 6 bases, with 14 bases between the two germline ends. The length of the CDR3 is 15 residues. The CDR3 spells CASSLIDGLAGELFF. The CDR3 bases are TGCGCCAGCAGCTTAATAGATGGTTTGGCCGGGGAGCTGTTTTTT.

The rearrangement links TRBV3-1 (or the pseudogene TRBV3-2) to TRBJ2-7; unclear D gene. The V gene's germline CDR1 is LGHDT and CDR2 YNNKEL (reference sequence). The germline V and J ends were trimmed by 4 bases and 3 bases, with 4 bases remaining between them. This CDR3 contains 11 residues. As DNA, the CDR3 is TGTGCCAGCAGCCTCCACTACGAGCAGTACTTC. Protein: CASSLHYEQYF.

This clone has a single count. The V gene is TRBV7-8, the J gene TRBJ2-7; possible D gene TRBD1, 5 bases. This CDR3 region has 13 residues. Trimming left V 1 base short and J 4 bases short, with 8 bases between. CDR1 SGHVS and CDR2 FQNEAQ come from the germline V gene. CDR3 nucleotides: TGTGCCAGCAGCTTAGGACAGATATACGAGCAGTACTTC. It yields the protein CASSLGQIYEQYF. Based on the CDR3 plus reference TRBV7-8 and TRBJ2-7, the full variable domain is GAGVSQSPRYKVAKRGQDVALRCDPISGHVSLFWYQQALGQGPEFLTYFQNEAQLDKSGLPSDRFFAERPEGSVSTLKIQRTQQEDSAVYLCASSLGQIYEQYFGPGTRLTVT.

The CDR3 DNA reads as TGTGCCAGCAGCGGGACAGGGAGCTATGGCTACACCTTC. As protein: CASSGTGSYGYTF. The V call is TRBV11-2, the J call TRBJ1-2; 9 positions match TRBD1. V was clipped by 5 bases and J by 4 bases; unmatched bases: 2. CDR1 and CDR2 from the germline V gene are SGHAT and FQNNGV. This CDR3 has 13 amino acids.